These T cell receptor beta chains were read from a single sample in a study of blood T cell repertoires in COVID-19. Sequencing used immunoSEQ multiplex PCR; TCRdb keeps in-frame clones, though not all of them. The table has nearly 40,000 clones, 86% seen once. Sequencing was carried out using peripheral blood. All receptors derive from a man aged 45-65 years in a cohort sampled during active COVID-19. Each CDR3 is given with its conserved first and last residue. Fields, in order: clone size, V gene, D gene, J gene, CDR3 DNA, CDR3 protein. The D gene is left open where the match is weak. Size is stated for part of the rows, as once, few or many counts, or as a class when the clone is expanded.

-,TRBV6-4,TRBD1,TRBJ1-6,TGTGCCAGCAGTGACCTTCAGGGGGTAAGTTCACCCCTCCACTTT,CASSDLQGVSSPLHF
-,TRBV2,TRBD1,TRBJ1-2,TGTGCCAGCAGTGAAACCCGGGACAGTGGAAGGGAAGGCTACACCTTC,CASSETRDSGREGYTF
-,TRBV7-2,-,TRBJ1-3,TGTGCCAGCAGCTTAGGGGCTAGGACAAGTGGAAACACCATATATTTT,CASSLGARTSGNTIYF
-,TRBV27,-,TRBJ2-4,TGTGCCAGCAGTGGGGCTAGTAGGTCAAACATTCAGTACTTC,CASSGASRSNIQYF
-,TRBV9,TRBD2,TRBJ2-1,TGTGCCAGCAGCGCGGAGGGAGGGGCGCAGTTCTTC,CASSAEGGAQFF
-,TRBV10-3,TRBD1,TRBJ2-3,TGTGCCATCAAAAGGGACAGGGGCACAGATACGCAGTATTTT,CAIKRDRGTDTQYF
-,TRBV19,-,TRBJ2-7,TGTGCCAGTAGTATACGCAGGGGGGAGTCCTACGAGCAGTACTTC,CASSIRRGESYEQYF
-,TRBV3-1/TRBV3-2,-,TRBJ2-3,TGTGCCAGCAGCCAATCTAAACCGAATCTTTTTAGCACAGATACGCAGTATTTT,CASSQSKPNLFSTDTQYF
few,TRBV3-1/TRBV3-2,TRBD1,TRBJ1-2,TGTGCCAGCAGCCAAGAACAGGGGGTCGGTGGCTACACCTTC,CASSQEQGVGGYTF
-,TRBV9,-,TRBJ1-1,TGTGCCAGCAGCGTAGCCCCTCAGCGGGGGCCGCCGAACACTGAAGCTTTCTTT,CASSVAPQRGPPNTEAFF